The rows below give T cell receptor beta chains drawn from one sample of a study of blood T cells in healthy people across ages. TCRdb passed the 5' RACE reads through MiXCR, listing each CDR3 protein once. The profile shows approximately 1,100,000 distinct CDR3 sequences, 45% of them singletons. Sequencing was carried out using blood. The receptors here all came from a woman aged 60 to 75 in good health. CDR3s include the opening cysteine and the closing phenylalanine or tryptophan. Fields, in order: V gene, J gene, CDR3 protein.

>TRBV6-5|TRBJ1-4
CASSLTPQGRKLFF
>TRBV29-1|TRBJ2-3
CSVDSTWSTQYF
>TRBV10-3|TRBJ2-7
CASSAVRGHEQYF
>TRBV5-1|TRBJ2-3
CASSLEGVPHTDTQYF
>TRBV10-3|TRBJ2-5
CAISESGTQYF
>TRBV12-3/TRBV12-4|TRBJ2-1
CASSPRDISSYNEQFF
>TRBV18|TRBJ1-2
CASSQTSNYGYTF
>TRBV29-1|TRBJ2-7
CSVGQGQYEQYF
>TRBV7-2|TRBJ2-3
CASSRGTFSTDTQYF
>TRBV11-3|TRBJ2-7
CASSPTGTGAEQYF
>TRBV27|NA
CASSADRGWETQYF
>TRBV6-1|TRBJ2-3
CANRDRGTDTQYF
>TRBV2|TRBJ1-2
CASSENGPNYGYTF
>TRBV2|TRBJ2-1
CASKGALNEQFF
>TRBV3-1|TRBJ1-5
CASSQIYSNQPQHF
>TRBV2|TRBJ2-3
CASRERSTTDTQYF
>TRBV5-1|NA
CASSYSSGSNEQYF
>TRBV20-1|TRBJ2-1
CSARWGSVGEQFF
>TRBV2|TRBJ2-3
CASTPGTGGTDTQYF
>TRBV9|TRBJ2-3
CASSRRAGTDTQYF
>TRBV7-7|TRBJ2-5
CASSREGGAQNNEQYF
>TRBV20-1|TRBJ2-7
CSARDGGGFSNEQYF
>TRBV10-3|TRBJ2-7
CAIRGSSYEQYF
>TRBV7-9|TRBJ2-3
CASRLDGDTQYF
>TRBV20-1|TRBJ2-5
CSARDPKRETQYF
>TRBV29-1|TRBJ2-1
CSVGTGPGTSGKFSYNEQFF
>TRBV28|TRBJ2-1
CASIKMGPYNEQFF
>TRBV9|TRBJ2-1
CASSVVPSARGNEQFF
>TRBV2|TRBJ2-1
CASSGTSGYNEQFF
>TRBV7-2|TRBJ2-1
CASSPLMSYSYNEQFF
>TRBV9|TRBJ2-4
CASSLHRDPSAKTIQYF
>TRBV13|TRBJ2-5
CASSLWGAQETQYF
>TRBV24-1|TRBJ2-7
CATSAGAYEQYF
>TRBV13|TRBJ2-3
CASSTPGLAGGDTDTQYF
>TRBV14|TRBJ2-1
CASSQEGGRALIHNEQFF
>TRBV14|TRBJ2-5
CASSQDWWETQYF
>TRBV2|TRBJ2-1
CASSDSGTASSYNEQFF
>TRBV4-1|TRBJ2-1
CASSQAGLRQNEQFF
>TRBV6-2/TRBV6-3|TRBJ2-1
CASSYRTSGYNEQFF
>TRBV7-3|TRBJ2-1
CASSSASGRRNEQFF
>TRBV12-3/TRBV12-4|TRBJ1-1
CASSSDRGLYYTEAFF
>TRBV6-7|TRBJ2-2
CASSYDTSGELFF
>TRBV7-2|TRBJ1-5
CASSPAPGNQPQHF
>TRBV27|TRBJ2-3
CASSVEFGHTQYF